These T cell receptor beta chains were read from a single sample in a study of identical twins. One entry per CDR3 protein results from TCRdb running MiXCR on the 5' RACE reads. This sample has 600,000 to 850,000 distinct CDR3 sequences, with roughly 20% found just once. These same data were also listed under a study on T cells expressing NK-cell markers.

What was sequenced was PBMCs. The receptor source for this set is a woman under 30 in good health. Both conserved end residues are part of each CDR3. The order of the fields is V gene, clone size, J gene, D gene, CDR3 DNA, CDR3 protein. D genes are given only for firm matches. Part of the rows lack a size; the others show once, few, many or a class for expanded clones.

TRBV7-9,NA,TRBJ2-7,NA,TGTGCCAGCAGCTTAGCGGCAGATTCGTGGGAGCAGTACTTC,CASSLAADSWEQYF
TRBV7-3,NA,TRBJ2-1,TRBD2,TGTGCCAGCAGCTTATGGAGCGGGGCCTACAATGAGCAGTTCTTC,CASSLWSGAYNEQFF
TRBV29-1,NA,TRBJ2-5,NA,TGCAGCGTTGCGGGCTCGCGACAGATACAAGAGACCCAGTACTTC,CSVAGSRQIQETQYF
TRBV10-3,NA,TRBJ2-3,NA,TGTGCCATCAGTTCAGCCTCCGGGTCTTCCACAGATACGCAGTATTTT,CAISSASGSSTDTQYF
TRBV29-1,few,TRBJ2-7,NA,TGCAGCGTCCAGAACCCCGGACGGTCCTACGAGCAGTACTTC,CSVQNPGRSYEQYF
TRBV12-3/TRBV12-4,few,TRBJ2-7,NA,TGTGCCAGCAGTTGGGATACAGGGCCGGCCTACGAGCAGTACTTC,CASSWDTGPAYEQYF
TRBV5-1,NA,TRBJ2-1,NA,TGCGCCAGCAGCTTCGAGCGGTTAAGCTCCTACAATGAGCAGTTCTTC,CASSFERLSSYNEQFF
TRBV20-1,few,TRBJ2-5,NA,TGCAGTGCGAGGACGGGGGTAGGAGAGACCCAGTACTTC,CSARTGVGETQYF
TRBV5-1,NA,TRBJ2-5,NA,TGCTCCAGCTGCTTCGACCAAGAGACCCAGTACTTC,CSSCFDQETQYF
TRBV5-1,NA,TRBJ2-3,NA,TGCGCCAGCAGCTTCCAGTATTCCGATACGCAGTATTTT,CASSFQYSDTQYF
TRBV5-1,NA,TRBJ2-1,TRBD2,TGCGCCAGCAGCTTGGTACTAGCGGGGGGGCCCCCGTTCTTC,CASSLVLAGGPPFF
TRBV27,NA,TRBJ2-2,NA,TGTGCCAGCAGTTTAACCCAATCAACGGCGAACACCGGGGAGCTGTTTTTT,CASSLTQSTANTGELFF
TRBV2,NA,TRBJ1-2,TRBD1,TGTGCCAGCAGTGGCCCAGGACAGGGGGCTGGCGGCTACACCTTC,CASSGPGQGAGGYTF
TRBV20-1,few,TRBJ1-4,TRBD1,TGCAGTGCTCGACAGGGAGGGGAAAAACTGTTTTTT,CSARQGGEKLFF
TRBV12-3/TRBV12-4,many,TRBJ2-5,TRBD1,TGTGCCAGCAGGGGATGGACAGGCGGAGAGACCCAGTACTTC,CASRGWTGGETQYF
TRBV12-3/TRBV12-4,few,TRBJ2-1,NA,TGTGCCAGCAGTTTAGTGGTATCTCGCACATACAATGAGCAGTTCTTC,CASSLVVSRTYNEQFF
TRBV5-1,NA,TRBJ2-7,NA,TGCGCCAGCAGCTTGGCGCCCGGGCGCTCCTACGAGCAGTACTTC,CASSLAPGRSYEQYF
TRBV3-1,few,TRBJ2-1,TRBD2,TGTGCCAGCAGCCAACTAGCGGGAGAGGCCAATGAGCAGTTCTTC,CASSQLAGEANEQFF
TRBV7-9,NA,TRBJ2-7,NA,TGTGCCAGCAGCTTAGGAGGAATCGACGAGCAGTACTTC,CASSLGGIDEQYF
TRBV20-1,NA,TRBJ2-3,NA,TGCAGTGCCCAGACTACTAGCACAGATACGCAGTATTTT,CSAQTTSTDTQYF
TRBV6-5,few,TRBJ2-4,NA,TGTGCCAGCAGTTCAACCCCGGAGGGGGAGCACATTCAGTACTTC,CASSSTPEGEHIQYF
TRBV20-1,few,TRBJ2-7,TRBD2,TGCAGTGCTAGTGAAAGGGTAACGGCGGGGGACGAGCAGTACTTC,CSASERVTAGDEQYF
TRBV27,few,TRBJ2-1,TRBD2,TGTGCCAGCAGTTTGGTAGCGGGAGGAGTTGAGCAGTTCTTC,CASSLVAGGVEQFF
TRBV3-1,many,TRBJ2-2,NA,TGTGCCAGCAGCCATAGCGGCACCGGGGAGCTGTTTTTT,CASSHSGTGELFF
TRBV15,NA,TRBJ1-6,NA,TGTGCCACCAGCACAGAGGTACAAGGATATTCACCCCTCCACTTT,CATSTEVQGYSPLHF
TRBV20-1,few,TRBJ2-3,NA,TGCAGTGCCCTAGGTCCAGCGGGAGATACGCAGTATTTT,CSALGPAGDTQYF
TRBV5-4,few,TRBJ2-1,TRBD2,TGTGCCACCACTAGCGGGACGGGTCCCTACAATGAGCAGTTCTTC,CATTSGTGPYNEQFF
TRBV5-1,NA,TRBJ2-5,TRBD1,TGCGCCAGCAGCTTGAGACAGGGGGGAGGTGGCGTTGGCCGAGAGACCCAGTACTTC,CASSLRQGGGGVGRETQYF
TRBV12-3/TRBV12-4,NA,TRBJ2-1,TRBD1,TGTGCCAGCACCCCAGGGGGCTCCTACAATGAGCAGTTCTTC,CASTPGGSYNEQFF
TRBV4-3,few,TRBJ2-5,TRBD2,TGCGCCAGCAGCCAGGGTAGCGGGAGTATGAAGACCCAGTACTTC,CASSQGSGSMKTQYF
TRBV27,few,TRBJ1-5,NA,TGTGCCAGCAGTTCGATGGGCGGTCAGCCCCAGCATTTT,CASSSMGGQPQHF
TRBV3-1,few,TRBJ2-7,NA,TGTGCCAGCAGCCAAGGAAATCTGAACTACGAGCAGTACTTC,CASSQGNLNYEQYF
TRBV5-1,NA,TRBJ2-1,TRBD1,TGCGCCAGCAGCCCCATCGACAGGGACGGGAACAATGAGCAGTTCTTC,CASSPIDRDGNNEQFF
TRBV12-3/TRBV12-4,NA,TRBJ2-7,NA,TGTGCCAGCAGTTTTTTCTTCCACGAGCAGTACTTC,CASSFFFHEQYF
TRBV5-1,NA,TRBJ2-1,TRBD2,TGCGCCAGCAGCTCCCGTAGGACTAGCGGGGTCAATGAGCAGTTCTTC,CASSSRRTSGVNEQFF
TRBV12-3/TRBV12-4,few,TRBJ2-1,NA,TGTGCCAGCAGCTCTAAGGGGGGTGGGGGCAATGAGCAGTTCTTC,CASSSKGGGGNEQFF
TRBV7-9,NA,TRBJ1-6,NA,TGTGCCAGCAGCTTAGAAGGCGATTCACCCCTCCACTTT,CASSLEGDSPLHF
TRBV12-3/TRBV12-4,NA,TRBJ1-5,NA,TGTGCCTGCACCAGGTCTGGGAGCAATCAGCCCCAGCATTTT,CACTRSGSNQPQHF
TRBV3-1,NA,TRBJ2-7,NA,TGTGCCAGCAGCTTGCAGGGGACACTTTCCTACGAGCAGTACTTC,CASSLQGTLSYEQYF
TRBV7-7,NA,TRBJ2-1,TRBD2,TGTGCCAGCAGCGAAGGGACTAGCGGACGAGACAATGAGCAGTTCTTC,CASSEGTSGRDNEQFF
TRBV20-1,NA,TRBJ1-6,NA,TGCAGTGCTAGAGAGGAAGTGGATTCACCCCTCCACTTT,CSAREEVDSPLHF
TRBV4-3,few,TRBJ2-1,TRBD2,TGCGCCAGCAGCCCCCAACTAGCGGCATTAACTTACAATGAGCAGTTCTTC,CASSPQLAALTYNEQFF
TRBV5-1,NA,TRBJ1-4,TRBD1,TGCGCCAGCAGCGAGGACAGGGAAAAACTGTTTTTT,CASSEDREKLFF
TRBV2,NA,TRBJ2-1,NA,TGTGCCAGCTACCGGGGCAATGAGCAGTTCTTC,CASYRGNEQFF
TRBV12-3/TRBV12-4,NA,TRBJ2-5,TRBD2,TGTGCCAGCTCCGCTCGGGAGGGGGGGCTTGGGGAGACCCAGTACTTC,CASSAREGGLGETQYF
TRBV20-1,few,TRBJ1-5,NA,TGCAGTGCTAGGGCAGGACGGAGTCCTTTTCAGCCCCAGCATTTT,CSARAGRSPFQPQHF